These T cell receptor beta chains were read from a single sample in a study of blood T cell repertoires in COVID-19. TCRdb's table, derived via immunoSEQ multiplex PCR, lists solely in-frame clones and lacks some. In the table there are about 150,000 clones, 70% to 90% of which are singletons. The sequenced sample was peripheral blood. The source of these receptors is a woman aged 60-75 years with COVID-19, enrolled during active disease. Each CDR3 is given with its conserved first and last residue. The D gene is left open where the match is weak. The size field is filled for only some rows; it gives once, few, many or a size class.

j_gene | abundance | d_gene | v_gene | CDR3nt | CDR3aa
TRBJ2-3 | once | TRBD2 | TRBV5-4 | TGTGCCAGCAGCTTGTTCCCGGACCTAGCGGGGGGAGATACGCAGTATTTT | CASSLFPDLAGGDTQYF
TRBJ1-5 | - | TRBD1 | TRBV6-1 | TGTGCCAGCAGTGAGGGACAGGGTCGTCAGCCCCAGCATTTT | CASSEGQGRQPQHF
TRBJ1-6 | once | - | TRBV6-1 | TGTGCCAGCAGTGAAGGGACAGAGGGACTATCACCCCTCCACTTT | CASSEGTEGLSPLHF
TRBJ2-3 | - | - | TRBV7-9 | TGTGCCAGCAGCTTCACCGGGGGCACAGATACGCAGTATTTT | CASSFTGGTDTQYF
TRBJ2-7 | - | TRBD1 | TRBV7-3 | TGTGCCAGCAGCCCCCAGAGACAGGGGTCCCCCTACGAGCAGTACTTC | CASSPQRQGSPYEQYF
TRBJ2-7 | - | - | TRBV10-2 | TGCGCCAGCAGTGGAGCTGGGCTGTCCTACGAGCAGTACTTC | CASSGAGLSYEQYF
TRBJ2-5 | - | - | TRBV19 | TGTGCCAGTAGTACAGGGTTACAAGAGACCCAGTACTTC | CASSTGLQETQYF
TRBJ2-5 | - | - | TRBV5-1 | TGCGCCAGCAGCCCCCAGGGGGAGACCCAGTACTTC | CASSPQGETQYF
TRBJ1-2 | - | - | TRBV15 | TGTGCCACGTCCCTGTATTCTCCTAGCTATGGCTACACCTTC | CATSLYSPSYGYTF
TRBJ2-1 | - | TRBD2 | TRBV13 | TGTGCCAGCAGCCCGCGGGGGGGCCGCGATGAGCAGTTCTTC | CASSPRGGRDEQFF
TRBJ2-2 | - | - | TRBV5-1 | TGCGCCAGCAGCTTTGGGCAGGGCGTCTACACCGGGGAGCTGTTTTTT | CASSFGQGVYTGELFF
TRBJ1-6 | - | - | TRBV14 | TGTGCCAGCAGCCGGTTGGGGGGAAATTCACCCCTCCACTTT | CASSRLGGNSPLHF
TRBJ1-5 | once | - | TRBV9 | TGTGCCAGCAGCGTTACAGGCTTAGGACAGCCCCAGCATTTT | CASSVTGLGQPQHF
TRBJ1-6 | - | - | TRBV7-3 | TGTGCCAGCAGCCGGGGGAGCTCCTATAATTCACCCCTCCACTTT | CASSRGSSYNSPLHF
TRBJ2-5 | - | - | TRBV2 | TGTGCCAGCAGTGAAGAGGCTGCGGGAACTCAAGAGACCCAGTACTTC | CASSEEAAGTQETQYF
TRBJ1-6 | few | - | TRBV5-1 | TGCGCCAGCAGCTTCGGCGGGGGGGGAGCACCCCTCCACTTT | CASSFGGGGAPLHF
TRBJ2-1 | once | TRBD2 | TRBV5-4 | TGTGCCAGCAGCTTGGCTAGCGGGGGGGCGGAGCAGTTCTTC | CASSLASGGAEQFF
TRBJ2-5 | - | - | TRBV5-1 | TGCGCCAGCAGCTTGATCGCAGGGTCGGAGACCCAGTACTTC | CASSLIAGSETQYF
TRBJ2-7 | few | - | TRBV11-1 | TGTGCCAGCACCCTAGGGGGGGAGGGCTACGAGCAGTACTTC | CASTLGGEGYEQYF
TRBJ1-2 | - | TRBD1 | TRBV7-8 | TGTGCCAGCAGCTTAGCTTCCGGACAGGGGGGAAGCTACACCTTC | CASSLASGQGGSYTF
TRBJ2-7 | - | - | TRBV20-1 | TGCAGTGCTAGTCAACCGGGACTCATATTTTACGAGCAGTACTTC | CSASQPGLIFYEQYF
TRBJ1-4 | - | - | TRBV5-1 | TGCGCCAGCAGCTTGGGTTACAGGGCTTCGCATGAAAAACTGTTTTTT | CASSLGYRASHEKLFF
TRBJ2-2 | - | - | TRBV2 | TGTGCCAGCAGTCCGGACTGGGGGAACACCGGGGAGCTGTTTTTT | CASSPDWGNTGELFF
TRBJ2-1 | - | - | TRBV7-9 | TGTGCCAGCAGCTTAGGCCAGGGTCCGTTCTTC | CASSLGQGPFF
TRBJ2-5 | - | TRBD2 | TRBV11-2 | TGTGCCAGCAGCCCCCTACTAGCGGGGGGGCTAGAGACCCAGTACTTC | CASSPLLAGGLETQYF
TRBJ2-1 | - | TRBD2 | TRBV3-1/TRBV3-2 | TGTGCCAGCAGCGAGACTAGCGGGGGGTACAATGAGCAGTTCTTC | CASSETSGGYNEQFF